This T cell receptor (beta chain) is drawn from a study of T-cell memory formation after mild COVID-19. Each CDR3 protein is one row after TCRdb ran MiXCR on the 5' RACE reads. The table shows about 340,000 distinct CDR3 sequences, with about 20% occurring only once. V lost 4 bases to trimming and J lost 1 base; unmatched junction nucleotides: 4. Germline assignment: CDR1 SGHRS and CDR2 YFSETQ. The CDR3 length is 17 residues. The sequenced sample consisted of PBMCs or a T cell subset sorted from them (not recorded which). The TCR comes from a man aged 18-30 years who had mild COVID-19 (a few samples of this study predate the infection). Cell type and time point are not known. This rearrangement joins TRBV5-1 to TRBJ1-6; 11 bases are a match to TRBD1. CDR3 in DNA: TGCGCCAGCAGCCCCGGGACAGGGGGTTCCTATAATTCACCCCTCCACTTT. Translation gives CASSPGTGGSYNSPLHF.